Below are 9 T cell receptor beta chains sequenced from a single sample in a study of shared T cell receptors in the human thymus. Libraries were prepared by immunoSEQ multiplex PCR; TCRdb keeps only in-frame clonotypes and omits some of them. The table lists more than 300,000 clones, over 90% of them singletons. Sequenced sample: thymocytes. The receptor set was obtained from a human donor.

The table lists this clone with a few counts. CDR3 protein: CASSQTYRGRIGYTF. DNA of the CDR3: TGCGCCAGCAGCCAGACATACAGGGGGCGCATTGGCTACACCTTC. J is TRBJ1-2 and V is TRBV5-1; 9 bases are a match to TRBD1. There are 15 residues in the CDR3. V shed 4 bases, J shed 7 bases, and the junction held 11 bases outside the gene matches. Looked up from germline, CDR1 is SGHRS and CDR2 is YFSETQ.

The CDR3 reads CASTGTSCVGELFF. Here the CDR3 DNA reads TGTGCCAGCACCGGGACTAGCTGTGTCGGGGAGCTGTTTTTT. The chain recombines TRBV27 with TRBJ2-2, with TRBD2 matching over 9 bases. From germline, CDR1 is MNHEY and CDR2 SMNVEV (reference sequence). The CDR3 runs to 14 residues. J gave up 7 bases and V 7 bases, and 7 bases lay outside the gene matches.

The chain uses TRBV21-1 and TRBJ2-6; the table names TRBD1, a call not compared with the DNA. TRBV21-1 is tagged as a pseudogene. This CDR3 comprises 17 residues. CDR3 bases: TGTGCCAGCAGCTCATACGACAGGGGCTCTGGGGCCAACGTCCTGACTTTC. Its protein product is CASSSYDRGSGANVLTF.

V gene TRBV18 combines with J gene TRBJ2-1; no definite D call. Germline lookup yields CDR1 KGHSH and CDR2 LQKENI. With 3 bases removed from V and 0 bases from J, the gap between germline ends came to 3 bases. This CDR3 has 13 amino acids. CDR3 region: CASSPSSYNEQFF. DNA of the CDR3: TGTGCCAGCTCACCTAGCTCCTACAATGAGCAGTTCTTC.

V gene TRBV5-4 combines with J gene TRBJ2-1, with a tentative D call TRBD2 (5 bases). The CDR3 is 13 residues long. CDR1 is SGHNT and CDR2 is YYREEE in the germline V gene (reference sequence). Trimming removed 3 bases from V and 6 bases from J, with 10 bases in between. CDR3 amino acids: CASSSVAGNEQFF. The CDR3, as DNA: TGTGCCAGCAGCTCCGTGGCGGGCAATGAGCAGTTCTTC.

The table lists this clone with a count of one. The chain's CDR3 is CAWKGGRAVHEQYF. CDR3 nucleotide sequence: TGTGCCTGGAAAGGCGGGAGGGCCGTGCACGAGCAGTACTTC. The V and J genes are TRBV30 and TRBJ2-7; 9 bases are a match to TRBD2. The CDR3 consists of 14 residues. Unmatched junction bases numbered 9, after V lost 4 bases and J lost 5 bases. Germline V gene lookup returns CDR1 GTSNPN and CDR2 SVGIG (reference sequence).

The chain uses TRBV19 and TRBJ1-2; tentative D call: TRBD1 (6 bases). V was shortened by 4 bases and J by 4 bases, with 16 bases between the two germline ends. This CDR3 region has 15 residues. From germline, CDR1 is LNHDA and CDR2 SQIVND (reference sequence). DNA for the CDR3: TGTGCCAGTAGTAGCCTGAACAGGGCCTCCTATGGCTACACCTTC. As protein: CASSSLNRASYGYTF.

The chain combines TRBV27 with TRBJ2-5; D is possibly TRBD1 (7 bases). V shed 3 bases and J shed 2 bases, with 16 bases lying between them. The germline V gene encodes CDR1 MNHEY and CDR2 SMNVEV (reference sequence). This CDR3 region has 16 residues. The CDR3 DNA sequence: TGTGCCAGCAGTTTGAGGGGGCAAGGGGGGCAAGAGACCCAGTACTTC. Translating gives CASSLRGQGGQETQYF.

The genes are TRBV30 and TRBJ2-3; D may match TRBD1 or TRBD2 (6 bases each). Deletions cut 7 bases from V and 2 bases from J, with 22 bases between. Germline V gives CDR1 GTSNPN, CDR2 SVGIG (reference sequence). The CDR3 covers 16 residues. The CDR3 DNA sequence: TGTGCCTACCGTCGGGGGCGCCAAGATGTCACAGATACGCAGTATTTT. Translated: CAYRRGRQDVTDTQYF.